What follows are 23 T cell receptor beta chains derived from one specimen sequenced in a study of preoperative IRX-2 immunotherapy in early breast cancer. Profiled with immunoSEQ multiplex PCR; TCRdb holds only in-frame clones, not every one. This sample has 35,000 to 45,000 clones, with roughly four fifths found just once. Indicated treatment: preoperative locoregional IRX-2 cytokine immunotherapy. The material sequenced was lymph node tissue, taken after IRX-2 immunotherapy. The receptors come from a human donor with breast cancer.

In this sample, this clone turned up a few times. The genes are TRBV15 and TRBJ2-1, with D maybe TRBD1 (6 bases). The V end lost 0 bases, the J end lost 3 bases, and 18 bases lay between the germline ends. This CDR3 has 18 residues. CDR1 and CDR2 (germline): LNHNV, YYDKDF (reference sequence). CDR3 coding DNA: TGTGCCACCAGCAGAGACCTCCGGGACACCAATCTCTACAATGAGCAGTTCTTC. Translation gives CATSRDLRDTNLYNEQFF.

This chain connects TRBV19 to TRBJ1-1, with a possible D match to TRBD1 (6 bases). V dropped 5 bases and J dropped 1 base, with 8 bases sitting between them. Germline V gene lookup returns CDR1 LNHDA and CDR2 SQIVND (reference sequence). CDR3 length equals 13 residues. The CDR3 reads CASSLDRNTEAFF. CDR3 DNA: TGTGCCAGTAGTTTGGACAGGAACACTGAAGCTTTCTTT.

The chain carries TRBV6-8 and TRBJ2-7, with D unclear. This CDR3 comprises 15 residues. V shed 6 bases and J shed 6 bases, with 21 bases lying between them. From germline, CDR1 is MNHGY and CDR2 SAAAGT. The CDR3: CASRVKTLGVSEQYF. In nucleotides, the CDR3 is TGTGCCAGCAGAGTTAAGACCCTTGGGGTCTCCGAGCAGTACTTC.

The V gene is TRBV29-1, the J gene TRBJ2-5, with a weak D call TRBD2 (5 bases). Per the germline V gene, CDR1 is SQVTM and CDR2 is ANQGSEA. Between the trimmed V and J ends, which lost 5 bases and 2 bases, there was a span of 18 bases. CDR3 length: 15 amino acids. The CDR3, as DNA: TGCAGCGTTTACGGTACCCAGAGGGATCAAGAGACCCAGTACTTC. This gives the protein CSVYGTQRDQETQYF.

V is TRBV7-1 and J is TRBJ1-1; the D gene is possibly TRBD1 (5 bases). TRBV7-1 is an open reading frame, and its role is uncertain. This CDR3 region has 13 residues. V was clipped by 5 bases and J by 10 bases, with 17 bases between them. In DNA form, the CDR3 reads TGTGCCAGCAGCCTCGAGGGGTTTACGGGAGCTTTCTTT. Residues: CASSLEGFTGAFF.

Worth noting for this clone: One end of the junction is discordant with germline, which a read error may explain. At least one nucleotide is ambiguous or was not read, and the resulting amino acid is denoted X. The CDR3 sequence: CXSKAGETNYGYTF. CDR3 sequence (DNA): TGTGYCAGCAAGGCAGGAGAAACTAACTATGGCTACACCTTC. J is TRBJ1-2 and V is TRBV6-8; D is unclear. This CDR3 has 14 residues. Germline CDR1 MNHGY, CDR2 SAAAGT.

The V and J genes are TRBV6-8 and TRBJ1-1, with 8 bases matching TRBD1. The V and J ends lost 8 bases and 10 bases, in that order; junction bases with no gene match: 9. This CDR3 region has 12 residues. Germline V gene data show CDR1 as MNHGY and CDR2 as SAAAGT. In DNA form, the CDR3 reads TGTGCCAGCTCCCATCGACAGGGGAGAGCTTTCTTT. Residues: CASSHRQGRAFF.

The chain couples TRBV6-8 to TRBJ1-1, with D perhaps matching TRBD1 (5 bases). Germline V gene sequence: CDR1 MNHGY, CDR2 SAAAGT. V lost 7 bases and J lost 4, with 10 bases in between. The length of the CDR3 is 12 residues. CDR3 DNA: TGTGCCAGCAAAGAGGGGAGCACTGAAGCTTTCTTT. Protein: CASKEGSTEAFF.

V is TRBV5-1 and J is TRBJ2-1, with TRBD2 identical over 12 bases. Losses at the gene ends were 4 bases for V and 4 bases for J; bases not matched to a gene: 6. The CDR3 consists of 16 residues. The germline V gene encodes CDR1 SGHRS and CDR2 YFSETQ. The chain's CDR3 is CASSIGLAGTYNEQFF. The CDR3 bases are TGCGCCAGCAGCATCGGACTAGCGGGGACTTACAATGAGCAGTTCTTC.

V gene TRBV9 combines with J gene TRBJ1-1, with a weak D call TRBD1 (5 bases). V was clipped by 6 bases and J by 3 bases, with 12 bases between them. The CDR3 sequence is 13 residues long. The germline V gene encodes CDR1 SGDLS and CDR2 YYNGEE. This chain's CDR3 is CASTDSPDTEAFF. CDR3 nucleotides: TGTGCCAGCACTGACAGTCCGGACACTGAAGCTTTCTTT. The variable domain in full, with the rest retrieved from reference TRBV9 and TRBJ1-1, is DSGVTQTPKHLITATGQRVTLRCSPRSGDLSVYWYQQSLDQGLQFLIQYYNGEERAKGNILERFSAQQFPDLHSELNLSSLELGDSALYFCASTDSPDTEAFFGQGTRLTVV.

The rearrangement joins TRBV7-4 to TRBJ1-1; 9 nucleotides align to TRBD1. Germline loops: CDR1 SGHVT, CDR2 SQSDAQ. After removal of 2 bases from V and 8 bases from J, the junction contained 3 bases not matched to a gene. This CDR3 is 13 amino acids long. In nucleotides, the CDR3 is TGTGCCAGCAGCTTACCCGGGACAGGGGAAGCTTTCTTT. Translation gives CASSLPGTGEAFF.

A single count supports this clone. The chain joins TRBV23-1 to TRBJ1-5; D ambiguous. TRBV23-1 is classed as an ORF, of uncertain function. Trimming stripped 6 bases from V and 2 bases from J, with 14 bases between. This CDR3 contains 15 residues. Here the CDR3 reads CASSQGIACNQPQHF. CDR3 in DNA: TGCGCCAGCAGCCAAGGTATAGCTTGCAATCAGCCCCAGCATTTT.

Within the sample, this clone is medium-sized. This chain connects TRBV5-1 to TRBJ2-3; the D gene is possibly TRBD1 (6 bases). CDR3 length equals 16 residues. V dropped 4 bases and J dropped 0 bases, with 15 bases sitting between them. Germline lookup yields CDR1 SGHRS and CDR2 YFSETQ. The CDR3 here is CASSLYGTTSTDTQYF. CDR3 nucleotides: TGCGCCAGCAGCCTATATGGGACAACTAGCACAGATACGCAGTATTTT.

The J gene is TRBJ2-2, the V gene TRBV2; 7 bases are a match to TRBD1. The CDR3 consists of 15 residues. Germline CDR1 reads SNHLY; CDR2 reads FYNNEI. Germline trimming cut 5 bases from V and 5 bases from J; bases unmatched to any gene: 8. CDR3 sequence reads: CASSTTGVRTGELFF. CDR3 nucleotides: TGTGCCAGCAGTACAACAGGGGTGCGAACCGGGGAGCTGTTTTTT.

The chain uses TRBV11-3 and TRBJ2-3, with 9 bases matching TRBD2. CDR3 length: 15 amino acids. V was clipped by 6 bases and J by 0 bases; unmatched bases: 4. Germline CDR1 is SGHNT and CDR2 is YENEEA. CDR3 in DNA: TGTGCCAGCAGACGGAGCGGGGGGAGCACAGATACGCAGTATTTT. Translated: CASRRSGGSTDTQYF.

A single count supports this clone. The chain employs TRBV6-8 and TRBJ1-1; 7 bases line up with TRBD1. V shed 4 bases, J shed 1 base, and the junction held 9 bases outside the gene matches. Germline loops: CDR1 MNHGY, CDR2 SAAAGT. The CDR3 extends over 16 amino acids. CDR3 DNA sequence: TGTGCCAGCAGTTTCCGCCGGACAGGAGGGAACACTGAAGCTTTCTTT. This encodes CASSFRRTGGNTEAFF.

The genes are TRBV5-1 and TRBJ1-2, with TRBD1 matching 10 bases. This CDR3 spans 14 amino acids. Germline-derived CDR1 and CDR2 are SGHRS and YFSETQ. V lost 0 bases to trimming and J lost 8 bases; unmatched junction nucleotides: 4. This CDR3 reads CASSLGQGARGYTF. The CDR3 coding sequence is TGCGCCAGCAGCTTGGGACAGGGGGCGCGAGGCTACACCTTC.

This chain uses TRBV7-6 with TRBJ2-5, with 8 bases aligning to TRBD2. This CDR3 is built from 16 residues. After removal of 4 bases from V and 5 bases from J, the junction contained 12 bases not matched to a gene. CDR1 is SGHVS and CDR2 is FNYEAQ in the germline V gene. The CDR3 protein is CASSYNQRGGGETQYF. CDR3 coding DNA: TGTGCCAGCAGCTATAACCAACGGGGGGGCGGGGAGACCCAGTACTTC. Complete variable domain (other parts from reference TRBV7-6 and TRBJ2-5): GAGVSQSPRYKVTKRGQDVALRCDPISGHVSLYWYRQALGQGPEFLTYFNYEAQQDKSGLPNDRFSAERPEGSISTLTIQRTEQRDSAMYRCASSYNQRGGGETQYFGPGTRLLVL.

The chain uses TRBV6-8 and TRBJ1-5; D gene uncertain. Germline-derived CDR1 and CDR2 are MNHGY and SAAAGT. V was trimmed by 6 bases and J by 2 bases, leaving 11 bases between them. CDR3 length: 14 amino acids. The CDR3 DNA follows: TGTGCCAGCAGCCCGAACGGCCGCAATCAGCCCCAGCATTTT. Translating it yields CASSPNGRNQPQHF.

This chain connects TRBV5-1 to TRBJ1-6, with 8 bases identical to TRBD1. The CDR3 runs to 16 residues. CDR1 and CDR2 (germline): SGHRS, YFSETQ. J lost 2 bases, V lost 3 bases, and 4 bases had no gene match. The CDR3 sequence: CASSWTGNPYNSPLHF. The CDR3 DNA reads as TGCGCCAGCAGCTGGACAGGGAATCCCTATAATTCACCCCTCCACTTT. Using reference TRBV5-1 and TRBJ1-6 for the parts outside the CDR3, the full variable domain is KAGVTQTPRYLIKTRGQQVTLSCSPISGHRSVSWYQQTPGQGLQFLFEYFSETQRNKGNFPGRFSGRQFSNSRSEMNVSTLELGDSALYLCASSWTGNPYNSPLHFGNGTRLTVT.

The table lists this clone with a few counts. The rearrangement links TRBV6-8 to TRBJ1-2, with 7 bases identical to TRBD1. Trimming cost V 2 bases and J 7 bases; bases outside gene matches: 7. Germline V gene sequence: CDR1 MNHGY, CDR2 SAAAGT. There are 14 residues in the CDR3. The CDR3 protein is CASSYPGGITGYTF. The CDR3 nucleotides are TGTGCCAGCAGTTACCCAGGGGGAATTACTGGCTACACCTTC.

This chain joins TRBV10-1 and TRBJ2-5, with 11 bases that match TRBD2. The CDR3 has 13 amino acids. Germline loops: CDR1 WNHNN, CDR2 SYGVQD (reference sequence). V shed 7 bases, J shed 3 bases, and the junction held 1 base outside the gene matches. CDR3 coding DNA: TGCGCCAGCAAACTAGCGGGGGAAGAGACCCAGTACTTC. This encodes CASKLAGEETQYF.

This rearrangement joins TRBV18 to TRBJ2-1; 7 positions agree with TRBD2. V gave up 3 bases and J gave up 6 bases; unmatched junction bases: 8. This CDR3 has 15 residues. Germline assignment: CDR1 KGHSH and CDR2 LQKENI. The CDR3 loop is CASSPSGARGNEQFF. The CDR3, as DNA: TGTGCCAGCTCACCGAGCGGGGCGAGGGGCAATGAGCAGTTCTTC. Variable domain in full (rest from reference TRBV18 and TRBJ2-1): NAGVMQNPRHLVRRRGQEARLRCSPMKGHSHVYWYRQLPEEGLKFMVYLQKENIIDESGMPKERFSAEFPKEGPSILRIQQVVRGDSAAYFCASSPSGARGNEQFFGPGTRLTVL.